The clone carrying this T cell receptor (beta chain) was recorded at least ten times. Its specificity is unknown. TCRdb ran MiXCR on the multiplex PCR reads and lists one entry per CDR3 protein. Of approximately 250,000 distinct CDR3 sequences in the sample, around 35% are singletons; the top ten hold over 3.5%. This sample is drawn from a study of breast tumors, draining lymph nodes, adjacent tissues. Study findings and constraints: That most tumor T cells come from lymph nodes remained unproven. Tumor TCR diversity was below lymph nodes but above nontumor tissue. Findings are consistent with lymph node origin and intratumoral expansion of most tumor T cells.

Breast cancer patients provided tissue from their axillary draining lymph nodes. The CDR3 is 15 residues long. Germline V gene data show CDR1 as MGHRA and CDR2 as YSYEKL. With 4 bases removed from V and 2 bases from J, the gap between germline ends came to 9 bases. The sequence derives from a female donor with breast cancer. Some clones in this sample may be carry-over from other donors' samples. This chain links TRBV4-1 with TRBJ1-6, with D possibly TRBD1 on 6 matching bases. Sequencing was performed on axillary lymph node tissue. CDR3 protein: CASSPGQTYNSPLHF. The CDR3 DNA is TGCGCCAGCAGCCCGGGACAAACCTATAATTCACCCCTCCACTTT.